A single sample is the source of the 23 T cell receptor beta chains below, sequenced in a study. TCRdb reprocessed the RT-PCR reads via MiXCR and lists one record per CDR3 protein. The sample shows 550,000 to 750,000 distinct CDR3 sequences, 14% of them seen only once. The sample taken for sequencing was memory CD4+ T cells from blood. The receptors here all came from a female donor in good health, serving as a healthy control.

As DNA, the CDR3 is TGTGCCAGCAGGCGGGAGTCCTACGAGCAGTACTTC. Amino acid sequence: CASRRESYEQYF. The chain recombines TRBV6-2 or TRBV6-3 with TRBJ2-7; TRBD2 matches 7 bases. V trimming: 6 bases; J trimming: 1 base; junction bases outside the gene matches: 0. Germline V CDR1 and CDR2: MNHEY, SVGEGT. The CDR3 has 12 amino acids.

This clonotype was counted ten times or more. The rearrangement uses TRBV12-3 or TRBV12-4 and TRBJ2-5; perhaps D is TRBD1 or TRBD2 (5 bases each). Between the trimmed V and J ends, which lost 6 bases and 4 bases, there was a span of 15 bases. This CDR3 comprises 14 residues. CDR3 region: CASRIEGFGETQYF. In DNA, the CDR3 is TGTGCCAGCAGGATTGAGGGGTTTGGAGAGACCCAGTACTTC.

The V and J genes are TRBV6-2 or TRBV6-3 and TRBJ2-7; possibly TRBD2 for D (7 bases). The CDR3 spans 14 residues. The germline V and J ends were trimmed by 10 bases and 4 bases, with 20 bases remaining between them. Germline loops: CDR1 MNHEY, CDR2 SVGEGT. This chain's CDR3 is CATLGGGSRYEQYF. The CDR3 region has the DNA TGTGCCACCCTTGGGGGCGGGAGCAGATACGAGCAGTACTTC.

The sample holds many counts of this clonotype. The rearrangement uses TRBV5-6 and TRBJ2-5, with unresolved D. The V gene lost 4 bases and the J gene lost 0 bases, with 16 bases spanning the gap. Germline V CDR1 and CDR2: SGHDT, YYEEEE. This CDR3 has 16 amino acids. The CDR3 DNA reads as TGTGCCAGCAGCCTAACGATCGTCGCAAACCAAGAGACCCAGTACTTC. It specifies CASSLTIVANQETQYF.

The chain uses TRBV30 and TRBJ1-1; a weak D match, TRBD1 (6 bases). Germline values: CDR1 GTSNPN, CDR2 SVGIG (reference sequence). This CDR3 spans 14 amino acids. Trimming pared 5 bases from V and 3 bases from J, leaving 16 bases between. The CDR3 DNA sequence: TGTGCCTGGGCGTTAATACAGGGCCACACTGAAGCTTTCTTT. Protein: CAWALIQGHTEAFF.

The V gene is TRBV24-1, the J gene TRBJ1-2; 8 bases agree with TRBD1. V shed 3 bases and J 6 bases; nucleotides not matched to a gene: 8. Germline assignment: CDR1 KGHDR and CDR2 SFDVKD. This CDR3 is 15 amino acids long. CDR3 bases: TGTGCCACCAGTGATCCTGGACAGGGACAGGATGGCTACACCTTC. It encodes CATSDPGQGQDGYTF.

The V and J genes are TRBV3-1 and TRBJ1-2, with 7 positions matching TRBD1. Looked up from germline, CDR1 is LGHDT and CDR2 is YNNKEL (reference sequence). The CDR3 runs 14 residues. The junction had 10 bases not matched to a gene; V was cut back by 4 bases and J by 8 bases. CDR3 coding DNA: TGTGCCAGCAGCCCCCGGGACAGTACCCGGGGCTACACCTTC. It encodes CASSPRDSTRGYTF.

This clonotype was detected many times. This chain connects TRBV20-1 to TRBJ2-5; D might be TRBD2 (5 bases). Trimming removed 5 bases at V and 10 bases at J, with 20 bases between. Germline CDR1 is DFQATT and CDR2 is SNEGSKA (reference sequence). The CDR3 has 13 residues. As DNA, the CDR3 is TGCAGTGCTCAGCGGCCCGACGTTGGGGACCAGTACTTC. It specifies CSAQRPDVGDQYF.

The chain couples TRBV11-3 to TRBJ1-1; D might be TRBD1 (5 bases). V gave up 3 bases and J gave up 3 bases, with 11 bases separating them. Germline lookup yields CDR1 SGHNT and CDR2 YENEEA. This CDR3 is built from 14 residues. CDR3 loop: CASSFEGDDTEAFF. The CDR3 coding sequence is TGTGCCAGCAGCTTTGAAGGGGATGACACTGAAGCTTTCTTT. Full variable domain (rest looked up from reference TRBV11-3 and TRBJ1-1): EAGVVQSPRYKIIEKKQPVAFWCNPISGHNTLYWYLQNLGQGPELLIRYENEEAVDDSQLPKDRFSAERLKGVDSTLKIQPAELGDSAVYLCASSFEGDDTEAFFGQGTRLTVV.

The sample holds many counts of this clonotype. The rearrangement uses TRBV7-2 and TRBJ1-2; D uncertain. Germline-derived CDR1 and CDR2 are SGHTA and FQGNSA. The ends were cut back, 8 bases at V and 1 base at J, with 11 bases in the middle. The CDR3 loop spans 13 amino acids. CDR3 DNA sequence: TGTGCCAGCGTCATGACCAGTAACTATGGCTACACCTTC. Its protein product is CASVMTSNYGYTF.

This clonotype was counted ten times or more. The chain employs TRBV5-5 and TRBJ2-1; 7 bases line up with TRBD2. V dropped 2 bases and J dropped 8; count of bases not matched to a gene: 4. The CDR3 sequence is 13 residues long. The germline V gene has CDR1 SGHKS and CDR2 YYEKEE (reference sequence). Written as DNA, the CDR3 is TGTGCCAGCAGCTTTTGGACTAGTGATGAGCAGTTCTTC. Translation gives CASSFWTSDEQFF.

The chain recombines TRBV6-5 with TRBJ2-1; 10 bases agree with TRBD1. This CDR3 is 16 amino acids long. The junction had 7 bases not matched to a gene; V was cut back by 5 bases and J by 3 bases. Germline V gene data show CDR1 as MNHEY and CDR2 as SVGAGI. In DNA, the CDR3 is TGTGCCAGCAGTACCGGGACAGGGGCGGTCTACAATGAGCAGTTCTTC. Translated: CASSTGTGAVYNEQFF.

There are a few counts of this clonotype. At one end, the junction sequence differs from germline, possibly due to a read error. The chain is built from TRBV28 and TRBJ2-1; 11 bases are a match to TRBD2. The germline CDR1 and CDR2 sequences are MDHEN and SYDVKM. This CDR3 is built from 16 residues. The chain's CDR3 is CASTLAGGLTYNEQFF. For the CDR3, the DNA is TGTGCCAGCACTTTAGCGGGGGGGCTCACCTACAATGAGCAGTTCTTC.

This clonotype was seen ten or more times. The gene calls are TRBV6-5 and TRBJ2-1; D gene ambiguous. With 7 bases removed from V and 0 bases from J, the gap between germline ends came to 10 bases. Germline V gene sequence: CDR1 MNHEY, CDR2 SVGAGI. There are 14 residues in the CDR3. The CDR3, as DNA: TGTGCCAGCATTACCACCCGCTCCTACAATGAGCAGTTCTTC. Amino acid sequence: CASITTRSYNEQFF.

This clonotype turned up a few times. The CDR3 coding sequence is TGTGCCAGCAGCTTACACGGCGGGACGAGCTCCTACGAGCAGTACTTC. Translating gives CASSLHGGTSSYEQYF. The chain links TRBV7-2 to TRBJ2-7; D possibly corresponds to TRBD2 (6 bases). The CDR3 extends over 16 amino acids. CDR1 is SGHTA and CDR2 is FQGNSA in the germline V gene. The V end lost 2 bases, the J end lost 0 bases, and 14 bases lay between the germline ends.

Ten or more counts support this clonotype. The genes are TRBV12-3 or TRBV12-4 and TRBJ1-3; D possibly corresponds to TRBD1 (5 bases). V was cut by 4 bases and J by 0 bases, with 10 bases left in between. The CDR3 is 15 amino acids. In DNA form, the CDR3 reads TGTGCCAGCAGTTATCAAGGGGTCTCTGGAAACACCATATATTTT. It encodes CASSYQGVSGNTIYF.

In this sample, this clonotype turned up a few times. The V call is TRBV19, the J call TRBJ2-2, with 7 bases fitting TRBD1. Looked up from germline, CDR1 is LNHDA and CDR2 is SQIVND (reference sequence). After removal of 7 bases from V and 5 bases from J, the junction contained 7 bases not matched to a gene. The CDR3 consists of 14 residues. This chain's CDR3 is CASMLGGPTGELFF. The CDR3 DNA sequence: TGTGCCAGTATGTTAGGGGGCCCGACCGGGGAGCTGTTTTTT.

J is TRBJ2-3 and V is TRBV28; weak D call: TRBD2 (5 bases). Germline loops: CDR1 MDHEN, CDR2 SYDVKM. The CDR3 consists of 16 residues. The germline V and J ends were trimmed by 1 base and 0 bases, with 11 bases remaining between them. The CDR3 DNA is TGTGCCAGCAGTTTATCGCGGAGCGGAAGCACAGATACGCAGTATTTT. Translation: CASSLSRSGSTDTQYF.

The rearrangement uses TRBV7-3 and TRBJ2-3; 8 nucleotides line up with TRBD2. The CDR3 loop spans 15 amino acids. CDR1 is SGHTA and CDR2 is FQGTGA in the germline V gene. The junction had 7 bases not matched to a gene; V was cut back by 5 bases and J by 3 bases. The CDR3 region is CASSRTGGGTDTQYF. CDR3 bases: TGTGCCAGCAGCCGCACGGGAGGGGGTACAGATACGCAGTATTTT.

The chain has TRBV7-2 and TRBJ2-7, with no clear D. The germline gives CDR1 SGHTA, CDR2 FQGNSA. There are 13 residues in the CDR3. V lost 1 base and J 2 bases, leaving 6 bases between the germline ends. Written as DNA, the CDR3 is TGTGCCAGCAGCTTAGTCCGAGCCTACGAGCAGTACTTC. This translates into CASSLVRAYEQYF.

The rearrangement uses TRBV20-1 and TRBJ2-7, with D possibly TRBD2 on 5 matching bases. CDR3 length: 12 residues. From germline, CDR1 is DFQATT and CDR2 SNEGSKA (reference sequence). With 6 bases removed from V and 2 bases from J, the gap between germline ends came to 11 bases. The CDR3 protein is CSAGDWAYEQYF. CDR3 sequence (DNA): TGCAGTGCGGGAGACTGGGCCTACGAGCAGTACTTC.

The J gene is TRBJ1-6, the V gene TRBV5-1; possible D gene TRBD1, 5 bases. The CDR3 length is 16 residues. The V end lost 0 bases, the J end lost 9 bases, and 16 bases lay between the germline ends. Germline V gene data show CDR1 as SGHRS and CDR2 as YFSETQ. CDR3: CASSLAVSGAGSPLHF. The DNA of the CDR3 is TGCGCCAGCAGCTTGGCGGTCTCCGGGGCAGGTTCACCCCTCCACTTT.

This clonotype appeared many times. The chain employs TRBV7-2 and TRBJ1-4, with D possibly matching TRBD1 (5 bases). The CDR3 loop spans 17 amino acids. Germline loops: CDR1 SGHTA, CDR2 FQGNSA. Trimming stripped 5 bases from V and 0 bases from J, with 16 bases between. The CDR3 reads CASSRWRGTSTNEKLFF. In DNA, the CDR3 is TGTGCCAGCAGCCGTTGGAGGGGAACCTCAACTAATGAAAAACTGTTTTTT.